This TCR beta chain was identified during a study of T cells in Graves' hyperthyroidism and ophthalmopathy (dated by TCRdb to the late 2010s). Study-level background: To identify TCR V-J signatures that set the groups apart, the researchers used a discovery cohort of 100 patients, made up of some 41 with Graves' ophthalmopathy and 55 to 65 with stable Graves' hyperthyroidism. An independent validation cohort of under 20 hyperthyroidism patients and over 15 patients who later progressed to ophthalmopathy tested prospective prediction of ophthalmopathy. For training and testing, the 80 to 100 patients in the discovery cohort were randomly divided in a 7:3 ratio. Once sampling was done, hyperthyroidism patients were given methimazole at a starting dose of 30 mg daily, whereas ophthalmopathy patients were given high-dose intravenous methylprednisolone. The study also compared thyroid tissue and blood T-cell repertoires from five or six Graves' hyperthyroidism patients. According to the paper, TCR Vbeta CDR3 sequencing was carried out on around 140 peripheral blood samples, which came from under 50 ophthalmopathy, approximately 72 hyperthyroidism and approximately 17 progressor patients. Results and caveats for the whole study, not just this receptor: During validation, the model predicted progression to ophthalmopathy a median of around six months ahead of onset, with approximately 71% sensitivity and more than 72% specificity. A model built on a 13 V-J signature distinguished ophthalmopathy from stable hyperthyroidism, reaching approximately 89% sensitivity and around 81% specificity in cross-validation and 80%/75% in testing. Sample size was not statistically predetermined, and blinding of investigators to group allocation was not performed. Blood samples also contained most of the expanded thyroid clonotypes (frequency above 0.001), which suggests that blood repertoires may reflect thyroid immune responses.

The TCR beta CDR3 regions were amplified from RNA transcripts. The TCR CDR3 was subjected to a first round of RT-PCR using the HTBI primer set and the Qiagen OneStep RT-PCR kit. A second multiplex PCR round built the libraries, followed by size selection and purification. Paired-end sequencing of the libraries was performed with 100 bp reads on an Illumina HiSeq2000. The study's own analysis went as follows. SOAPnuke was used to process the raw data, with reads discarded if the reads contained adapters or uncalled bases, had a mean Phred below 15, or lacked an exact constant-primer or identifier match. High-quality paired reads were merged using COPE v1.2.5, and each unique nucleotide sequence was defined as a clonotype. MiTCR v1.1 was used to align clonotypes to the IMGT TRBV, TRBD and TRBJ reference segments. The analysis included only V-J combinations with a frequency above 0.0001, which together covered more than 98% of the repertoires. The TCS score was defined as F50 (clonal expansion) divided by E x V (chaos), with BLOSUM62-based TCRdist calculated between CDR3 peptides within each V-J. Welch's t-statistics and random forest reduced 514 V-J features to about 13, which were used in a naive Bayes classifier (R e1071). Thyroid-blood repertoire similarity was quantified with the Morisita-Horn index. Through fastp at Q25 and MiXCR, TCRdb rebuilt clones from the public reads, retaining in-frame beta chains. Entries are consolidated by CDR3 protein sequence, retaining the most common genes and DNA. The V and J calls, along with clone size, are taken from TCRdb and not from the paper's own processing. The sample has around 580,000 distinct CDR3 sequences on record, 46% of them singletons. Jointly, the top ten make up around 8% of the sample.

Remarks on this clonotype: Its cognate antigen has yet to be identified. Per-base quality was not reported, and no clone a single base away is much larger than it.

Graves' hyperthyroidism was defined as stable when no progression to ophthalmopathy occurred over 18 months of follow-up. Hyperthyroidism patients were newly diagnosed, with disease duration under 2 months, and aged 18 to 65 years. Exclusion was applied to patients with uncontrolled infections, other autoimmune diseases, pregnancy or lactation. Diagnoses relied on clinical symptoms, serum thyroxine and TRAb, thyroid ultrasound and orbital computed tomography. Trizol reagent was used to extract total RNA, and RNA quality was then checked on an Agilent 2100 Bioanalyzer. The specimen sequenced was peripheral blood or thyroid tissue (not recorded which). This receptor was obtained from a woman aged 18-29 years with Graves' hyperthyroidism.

The DNA sequence follows: TGCAGCTTGGGCAGGGAGTATGGCTACACCTTC. This sequence encodes CSLGREYGYTF. This chain joins TRBV29-1 to TRBJ1-2; 5 matching bases give a weak D call of TRBD1. Its CDR3 holds 11 amino acids, cysteine through phenylalanine. Only CDR3 DNA remains: 33 bases, in frame from the first base. V drops 8 bases and J drops 5 bases, leaving 12 bases in between. The CDR1 and CDR2 encoded by the germline V gene are SQVTM and ANQGSEA.